A single sample gave rise to the 27 T cell receptor beta chains below, sequenced in a study of blood T cell repertoires in COVID-19. This table comes from immunoSEQ multiplex PCR, and its TCRdb copy is limited to in-frame clones, with some not included. The data contain about 130,000 clones, approximately 80% of them singletons. Sequencing was carried out using peripheral blood. The receptors were gathered from a man aged 35 to 55 with active or convalescent COVID-19.

This chain connects TRBV12-3 or TRBV12-4 to TRBJ2-3; 7 bases are shared with TRBD2. CDR3 length equals 13 residues. V lost 6 bases to trimming and J lost 2 bases; unmatched junction nucleotides: 2. The CDR3 DNA reads TGTGCCAGCAGGCTAGCGGACACAGATACGCAGTATTTT. It codes for CASRLADTDTQYF.

This clone was counted between two and nine times. This chain's CDR3 is CASSNTQGGTQPQHF. DNA for the CDR3: TGTGCCAGCAGTAACACACAGGGGGGGACTCAGCCCCAGCATTTT. The chain employs TRBV6-2 or TRBV6-3 and TRBJ1-5; TRBD1 matches 8 bases. The V and J ends lost 5 bases and 6 bases, in that order; junction bases with no gene match: 9. CDR1 is MNHEY and CDR2 is SVGEGT in the germline V gene. CDR3 size: 15 residues.

The chain carries TRBV3-1 (or the pseudogene TRBV3-2) and TRBJ1-4, with 9 nucleotides matching TRBD1. The CDR3 has 16 amino acids. Germline V CDR1 and CDR2: LGHDT, YNNKEL (reference sequence). V gave up 8 bases and J gave up 4 bases; unmatched junction bases: 11. CDR3 amino acids: CASQAGQGGGNEKLFF. For the CDR3, the DNA is TGTGCCAGCCAGGCGGGACAGGGAGGTGGTAATGAAAAACTGTTTTTT.

V gene TRBV12-5 combines with J gene TRBJ1-1; 12 nucleotides agree with TRBD1. The germline gives CDR1 LGHNT, CDR2 FRNRAP. The trim removed 6 bases at V and 7 bases at J, leaving 6 bases unmatched. The CDR3 is 14 amino acids. The chain's CDR3 is CASGAGQGAFEAFF. The CDR3 nucleotides are TGTGCTAGTGGGGCGGGACAGGGGGCGTTTGAAGCTTTCTTT. Full variable domain (rest looked up from reference TRBV12-5 and TRBJ1-1): DARVTQTPRHKVTEMGQEVTMRCQPILGHNTVFWYRQTMMQGLELLAYFRNRAPLDDSGMPKDRFSAEMPDATLATLKIQPSEPRDSAVYFCASGAGQGAFEAFFGQGTRLTVV.

The chain is built from TRBV10-1 and TRBJ1-1, with TRBD1 as a possible D gene (6 bases). The CDR3 sequence is 12 residues long. Germline-derived CDR1 and CDR2 are WNHNN and SYGVQD (reference sequence). V was cut by 9 bases and J by 3 bases, with 11 bases left in between. In DNA form, the CDR3 reads TGCGCCAGGAGAACAGGGTACACTGAAGCTTTCTTT. It yields the protein CARRTGYTEAFF.

CDR3 sequence reads: CASNPTGTGGAFF. The CDR3 bases are TGTGCCAGCAACCCGACAGGGACCGGTGGAGCTTTCTTT. The rearrangement uses TRBV6-5 and TRBJ1-1; 7 positions match TRBD1. The CDR3 loop spans 13 amino acids. Germline loops: CDR1 MNHEY, CDR2 SVGAGI. V shed 7 bases and J 10 bases; nucleotides not matched to a gene: 12.

The chain combines TRBV29-1 with TRBJ1-1; 7 bases are a match to TRBD1. Per the germline V gene, CDR1 is SQVTM and CDR2 is ANQGSEA. Losses at the gene ends were 8 bases for V and 1 base for J; bases not matched to a gene: 4. This CDR3 has 12 residues. CDR3 region: CSSRTGNTEAFF. The DNA for the CDR3 is TGCAGCAGCCGGACAGGGAACACTGAAGCTTTCTTT. Full variable domain (outside the CDR3, taken from reference TRBV29-1 and TRBJ1-1): SAVISQKPSRDICQRGTSLTIQCQVDSQVTMMFWYRQQPGQSLTLIATANQGSEATYESGFVIDKFPISRPNLTFSTLTVSNMSPEDSSIYLCSSRTGNTEAFFGQGTRLTVV.

This sequence joins TRBV28 and TRBJ2-5; 7 nucleotides line up with TRBD1. The CDR3 extends over 13 amino acids. V was pared by 5 bases and J by 4 bases, with 4 bases of the junction left unmatched. In germline, CDR1 is MDHEN, CDR2 SYDVKM. The DNA of the CDR3 is TGTGCCAGCAGTGAGGGACAGTTAGAGACCCAGTACTTC. Amino acids: CASSEGQLETQYF.

This chain uses TRBV15 with TRBJ2-7, with 9 bases aligning to TRBD1. Germline CDR1 and CDR2: LNHNV and YYDKDF (reference sequence). J was trimmed by 3 bases and V by 4 bases; bases with no gene match: 4. The CDR3 contains 14 residues. For the CDR3, the DNA is TGTGCCACCAGCACCATGGGACAGGGCTACGAGCAGTACTTC. It translates to CATSTMGQGYEQYF.

This clone was seen only once. This chain joins TRBV19 and TRBJ2-6; no reliable D call. Germline V gene data show CDR1 as LNHDA and CDR2 as SQIVND (reference sequence). The CDR3 has 16 residues. V shed 0 bases and J shed 0 bases, with 6 bases lying between them. CDR3 protein: CASSIDPVSGANVLTF. CDR3 coding DNA: TGTGCCAGTAGTATAGATCCAGTCTCTGGGGCCAACGTCCTGACTTTC. The complete variable domain, with remaining parts taken from reference TRBV19 and TRBJ2-6, reads DGGITQSPKYLFRKEGQNVTLSCEQNLNHDAMYWYRQDPGQGLRLIYYSQIVNDFQKGDIAEGYSVSREKKESFPLTVTSAQKNPTAFYLCASSIDPVSGANVLTFGAGSRLTVL.

This chain joins TRBV7-6 and TRBJ2-2, with D possibly being TRBD2 (6 bases). The CDR3 consists of 17 residues. Between the trimmed V and J ends, which lost 2 bases and 2 bases, there was a span of 15 bases. The germline V gene has CDR1 SGHVS and CDR2 FNYEAQ. CDR3 nucleotide sequence: TGTGCCAGCAGCTTAAGTTATAGCGGAGTAAACACCGGGGAGCTGTTTTTT. Protein sequence: CASSLSYSGVNTGELFF.

The chain couples TRBV30 to TRBJ1-4; the D is unclear. The CDR3 runs 14 residues. Per the germline V gene, CDR1 is GTSNPN and CDR2 is SVGIG (reference sequence). Trimming cost V 2 bases and J 3 bases, with 10 bases left between them. In nucleotides, the CDR3 is TGTGCCTGGAGTAGAGGCAACTCTAATGAAAAACTGTTTTTT. Protein sequence: CAWSRGNSNEKLFF.

The rearrangement uses TRBV6-2 or TRBV6-3 and TRBJ1-1; TRBD1 matches 7 bases. Losses at the gene ends were 4 bases for V and 3 bases for J; bases not matched to a gene: 5. CDR3 size: 14 residues. CDR1 is MNHEY and CDR2 is SVGEGT in the germline V gene. Written as DNA, the CDR3 is TGTGCCAGCAGTTTGACAGGGTTCGACACTGAAGCTTTCTTT. Amino acids: CASSLTGFDTEAFF.

This chain links TRBV29-1 with TRBJ1-2; the match to TRBD1 covers 8 bases. The junction had 11 bases not matched to a gene; V was cut back by 6 bases and J by 8 bases. CDR1 SQVTM and CDR2 ANQGSEA come from the germline V gene. This CDR3 spans 13 amino acids. The CDR3 nucleotides read TGCAGCGTGAGACCAGGGGGCGTGAGGGGCTACACCTTC. Translation gives CSVRPGGVRGYTF.

Comments on this clone: Other nucleotide sequences from this sample produce the same CDR3. This chain connects TRBV7-9 to TRBJ1-2, with 7 bases aligning to TRBD1. The CDR3 is 12 amino acids. Germline V CDR1 and CDR2: SEHNR, FQNEAQ (reference sequence). With V trimmed by 5 bases and J by 6 bases, 3 bases remained unmatched. This CDR3 is CASSPTGDGYTF. The CDR3 DNA sequence: TGTGCCAGCAGCCCAACAGGGGATGGCTACACCTTC.

For this clone: One end of the junction fails to match germline, which may point to a read error. The genes are TRBV5-6 and TRBJ1-2, with D unresolved. The CDR3 has 11 amino acids. CDR1 is SGHDT, CDR2 YYEEEE, per germline. The DNA for the CDR3 is TGTGCCAGCAGCGATAGGAGGACCCGTCACTTC. Amino acid sequence: CASSDRRTRHF.

This clone was seen more than once but under ten times. The CDR3 region is CASRLGQGGSNEKLFF. In DNA form, the CDR3 reads TGTGCCAGTAGACTGGGACAGGGTGGCTCTAATGAAAAACTGTTTTTT. The V call is TRBV19, the J call TRBJ1-4, with 9 bases identical to TRBD1. CDR1 is LNHDA and CDR2 is SQIVND in the germline V gene (reference sequence). The CDR3 covers 16 residues. The trim removed 6 bases at V and 3 bases at J, leaving 8 bases unmatched.

The chain has TRBV12-3 or TRBV12-4 and TRBJ1-2; D is ambiguous. Trimming removed 3 bases at V and 8 bases at J, with 10 bases between. The length of the CDR3 is 12 residues. DNA for the CDR3: TGTGCCAGCAGTTTGGGAGCAGAAGGCTACACCTTC. Residues: CASSLGAEGYTF.

The gene calls are TRBV5-6 and TRBJ2-3; 10 bases agree with TRBD2. V trimming: 7 bases; J trimming: 3 bases; junction bases outside the gene matches: 20. The CDR3 runs to 19 residues. Germline V gene lookup returns CDR1 SGHDT and CDR2 YYEEEE. The CDR3 DNA reads as TGTGCCAGCGCGGACAGGTTGAGTAGCGGGAGGTGGATAACAGATACGCAGTATTTT. It yields the protein CASADRLSSGRWITDTQYF.

This clone has at least ten counts. This chain uses TRBV19 with TRBJ1-1; D not certain. CDR3 length: 11 residues. Germline-derived CDR1 and CDR2 are LNHDA and SQIVND (reference sequence). Trimming stripped 6 bases from V and 7 bases from J, with 9 bases between. The CDR3 DNA follows: TGTGCCAGTAGGGGGAGGATTGAAGCTTTCTTT. Translation: CASRGRIEAFF.

This rearrangement joins TRBV6-5 to TRBJ1-2; TRBD1 is a possible D gene (5 bases). Germline V lookup: CDR1 MNHEY, CDR2 SVGAGI. V was cut by 6 bases and J by 8 bases, with 16 bases left in between. The CDR3 consists of 13 residues. This CDR3 reads CASSRGTAIGYTF. In DNA, the CDR3 is TGTGCCAGCAGCCGAGGGACTGCCATCGGCTACACCTTC.

The chain combines TRBV5-1 with TRBJ2-3; D may be TRBD1 (5 bases). The CDR3 has 14 residues. Looked up from germline, CDR1 is SGHRS and CDR2 is YFSETQ. V gave up 0 bases and J gave up 2 bases, with 7 bases separating them. The CDR3 DNA follows: TGCGCCAGCAGCTTGGGACAGATCACAGATACGCAGTATTTT. This sequence encodes CASSLGQITDTQYF.

The rearrangement links TRBV7-9 to TRBJ1-4; D remains ambiguous. The CDR3 runs 13 residues. The V end lost 5 bases, the J end lost 10 bases, and 14 bases lay between the germline ends. Germline V gene lookup returns CDR1 SEHNR and CDR2 FQNEAQ (reference sequence). CDR3 sequence reads: CASSRAPEGKLFF. CDR3 DNA: TGTGCCAGCAGCCGCGCCCCGGAGGGAAAACTGTTTTTT.

This chain joins TRBV5-5 and TRBJ2-1, with TRBD2 matching over 12 bases. Germline trimming cut 6 bases from V and 6 bases from J; bases unmatched to any gene: 10. CDR1 is SGHKS, CDR2 YYEKEE, per germline (reference sequence). The CDR3 consists of 16 residues. This CDR3 is CASNPLAGGFSNEQFF. In nucleotides, the CDR3 is TGTGCCAGCAACCCTCTAGCGGGGGGGTTTTCCAATGAGCAGTTCTTC.

The chain uses TRBV10-3 and TRBJ1-1; TRBD1 aligns across 8 bases. The CDR3 has 14 amino acids. V was clipped by 6 bases and J by 5 bases; unmatched bases: 8. The germline V gene has CDR1 ENHRY and CDR2 SYGVKD. The CDR3 is CAIRTDRGGTEAFF. The CDR3 DNA sequence: TGTGCCATCAGGACCGACAGGGGAGGAACTGAAGCTTTCTTT.

The chain employs TRBV7-2 and TRBJ2-5, with D uncertain. There are 14 residues in the CDR3. V was cut by 3 bases and J by 1 base, with 9 bases left in between. CDR1 is SGHTA, CDR2 FQGNSA, per germline. In nucleotides, the CDR3 is TGTGCCAGCAGCTTTTCCGTCAGCCAAGAGACCCAGTACTTC. This gives the protein CASSFSVSQETQYF.

This clone was detected a few times. The chain has TRBV29-1 and TRBJ1-3, with 7 bases matching TRBD1. V gave up 7 bases and J gave up 4 bases; unmatched junction bases: 7. The germline V gene has CDR1 SQVTM and CDR2 ANQGSEA. CDR3 length: 13 residues. CDR3 DNA: TGCAGCGCTAAACTACAGGGGGGAAACACCATATATTTT. Its translation: CSAKLQGGNTIYF.